This T cell receptor (beta chain) was identified in a study of blood T cell repertoires in COVID-19. CDR1 and CDR2 (germline): SNHLY, FYNNEI. The CDR3 spans 16 residues. J lost 0 bases, V lost 1 base, and 3 bases had no gene match. Enrollment of patients from Seattle took place during active infection, with longitudinal follow-up. The data were produced by immunoSEQ multiplex PCR, yet TCRdb's version contains in-frame clones alone and is incomplete. The sample shows 180,000 or so clones, around 81% of them seen only once. The clonotype originates from a woman aged 40-49 years with COVID-19, enrolled during active disease. The chain joins TRBV2 to TRBJ1-3; 7 bases are a match to TRBD1. Sequences were obtained from peripheral blood. CDR3 nucleotides: TGTGCCAGCAGTGAAGGTCAGGGGGGCTCTGGAAACACCATATATTTT. Translating it yields CASSEGQGGSGNTIYF.